Given below is one T cell receptor (beta chain) in context. This sample stems from a study of blood T cell repertoires in COVID-19. Study-wide context: There were acute and convalescent COVID-19 samples, and they came from the United States, Italy and Spain. T cells, B-cell-depleted T cells, or PBMCs provided the cDNA or gDNA that served as material.

TCRdb's table, derived via immunoSEQ multiplex PCR, lists solely in-frame clones and lacks some. The repertoire holds 240,000 or so clones, roughly 88% seen once, with over 9% in the top ten. This CDR3 spans 12 amino acids. V was pared by 4 bases and J by 14 bases, with 15 bases between. CDR1 and CDR2 (germline): LNHDA, SQIVND (reference sequence). This chain connects TRBV19 to TRBJ1-5; no clear D. Material for sequencing was peripheral blood. This receptor was identified in an elderly man with acute or convalescent COVID-19. The CDR3, as DNA: TGTGCCAGTAGTACGACTTTGGATGTTAAGCATTTT. Translation gives CASSTTLDVKHF.